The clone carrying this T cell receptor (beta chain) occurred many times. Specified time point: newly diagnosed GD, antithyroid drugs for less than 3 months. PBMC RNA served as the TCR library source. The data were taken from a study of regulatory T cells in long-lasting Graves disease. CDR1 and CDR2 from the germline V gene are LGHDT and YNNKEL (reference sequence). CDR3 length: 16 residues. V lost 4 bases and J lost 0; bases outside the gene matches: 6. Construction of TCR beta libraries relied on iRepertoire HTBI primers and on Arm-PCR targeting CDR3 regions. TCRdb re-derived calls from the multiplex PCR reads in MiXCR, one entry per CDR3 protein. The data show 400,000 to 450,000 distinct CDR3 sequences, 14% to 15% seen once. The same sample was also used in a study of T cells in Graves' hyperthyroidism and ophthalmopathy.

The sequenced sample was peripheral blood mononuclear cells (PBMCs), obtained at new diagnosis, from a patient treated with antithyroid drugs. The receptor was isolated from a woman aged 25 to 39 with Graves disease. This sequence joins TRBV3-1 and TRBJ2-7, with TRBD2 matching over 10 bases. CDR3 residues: CASSPVGLAASYEQYF. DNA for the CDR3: TGTGCCAGCAGCCCCGTCGGACTAGCGGCCTCCTACGAGCAGTACTTC.